Ten or more counts support the clone carrying this T cell receptor beta chain. Its antigen is unknown. Building of the TCR beta libraries involved iRepertoire HTBI primers and Arm-PCR of CDR3 regions. TCRdb processed the multiplex PCR reads anew with MiXCR; each CDR3 protein has one entry. Of about 420,000 distinct CDR3 sequences listed, roughly a quarter are singletons. The data derive from a study of regulatory T cells in long-lasting Graves disease. Broader study findings: Favoring TRBV28, TRBJ1-2 and TRBJ2-5 was a feature seen in persistent disease. Less diverse TCR repertoires were seen in persistent Graves' patients than in newly diagnosed ones.

This CDR3 region has 14 residues. Germline CDR1 and CDR2: MDHEN and SYDVKM. Trimming at V came to 7 bases and at J to 0 bases, leaving 5 bases not matched to a gene. Time point described: persistent/refractory GD, antithyroid drugs over 5 years with positive TRAb. After RNA was extracted from PBMCs, the TCR library was made from it. J is TRBJ1-1 and V is TRBV28, with 7 bases aligning to TRBD1. The sequences come from peripheral blood mononuclear cells (PBMCs), collected when the disease was refractory, from a patient treated with antithyroid drugs. This sequence was found in a female donor with Graves disease. This chain's CDR3 is CASTRDSLNTEAFF. The CDR3 DNA follows: TGTGCCAGCACCAGGGACAGTTTGAACACTGAAGCTTTCTTT.